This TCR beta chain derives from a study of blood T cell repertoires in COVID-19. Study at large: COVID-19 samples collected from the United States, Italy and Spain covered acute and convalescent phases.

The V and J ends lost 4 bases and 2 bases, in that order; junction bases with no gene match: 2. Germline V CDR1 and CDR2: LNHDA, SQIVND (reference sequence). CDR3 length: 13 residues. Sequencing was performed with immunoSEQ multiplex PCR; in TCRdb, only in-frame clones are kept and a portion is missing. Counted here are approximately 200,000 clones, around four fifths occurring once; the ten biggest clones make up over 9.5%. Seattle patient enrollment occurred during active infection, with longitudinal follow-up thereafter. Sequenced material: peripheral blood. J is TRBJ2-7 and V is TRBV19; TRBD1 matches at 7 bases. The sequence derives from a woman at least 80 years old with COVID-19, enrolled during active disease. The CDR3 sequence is CASSTGQTYEQYF. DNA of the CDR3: TGTGCCAGTAGTACGGGACAGACCTACGAGCAGTACTTC.